What follows are 32 T cell receptor beta chains derived from one specimen sequenced in a study of blood T cell repertoires in COVID-19. Here immunoSEQ multiplex PCR was the method, and the copy in TCRdb shows in-frame clones only, minus some. The data show approximately 250,000 clones, nearly 85% seen once. The sample was peripheral blood. The receptors were sampled from a human donor in a cohort sampled during active COVID-19.

The rearrangement uses TRBV6-5 and TRBJ1-6; tentative D call: TRBD1 (5 bases). The CDR3 has 13 amino acids. Trimming cost V 6 bases and J 6 bases, with 9 bases left between them. Germline CDR1 and CDR2: MNHEY and SVGAGI. The CDR3: CASRQEINSPLHF. The CDR3 nucleotides read TGTGCCAGCAGACAGGAGATTAATTCACCCCTCCACTTT.

The chain is built from TRBV7-2 and TRBJ1-1; the D gene is possibly TRBD1 (6 bases). This CDR3 has 15 amino acids. CDR1 SGHTA and CDR2 FQGNSA come from the germline V gene. The germline V and J ends were trimmed by 5 bases and 0 bases, with 13 bases remaining between them. Here the CDR3 reads CASSANRVMNTEAFF. The CDR3 nucleotides read TGTGCCAGCAGCGCAAACAGGGTCATGAACACTGAAGCTTTCTTT.

This clone was seen just once. The chain links TRBV24-1 to TRBJ2-7, with 7 bases lining up with TRBD1. The CDR3 runs to 13 residues. Germline CDR1 KGHDR, CDR2 SFDVKD. Unmatched junction bases numbered 4, after V lost 6 bases and J lost 3 bases. CDR3 residues: CATSRGQSYEQYF. CDR3 DNA: TGTGCCACCAGTAGGGGACAGAGCTACGAGCAGTACTTC.

In this sample, this clone turned up a few times. This rearrangement joins TRBV7-6 to TRBJ2-2; the D is unclear. Per germline, CDR1 SGHVS and CDR2 FNYEAQ. V dropped 4 bases and J dropped 3 bases, with 3 bases sitting between them. The CDR3 is 12 amino acids. Here the CDR3 reads CASSSYTGELFF. CDR3 DNA sequence: TGTGCCAGCAGCTCTTACACCGGGGAGCTGTTTTTT.

The chain couples TRBV28 to TRBJ1-3, with 7 bases identical to TRBD1. The CDR3 runs to 15 residues. Trimming took 5 bases from V and 0 from J; bases not matched to a gene: 4. From germline, CDR1 is MDHEN and CDR2 SYDVKM. For the CDR3, the DNA is TGTGCCAGCAGTCCCGGACAGGTCTCTGGAAACACCATATATTTT. It encodes CASSPGQVSGNTIYF.

The chain employs TRBV10-1 and TRBJ2-3; maybe TRBD1 (6 bases). The CDR3 spans 15 residues. V lost 10 bases, J lost 0 bases, and 17 bases lay in between. CDR1 and CDR2 from the germline V gene are WNHNN and SYGVQD (reference sequence). For the CDR3, the DNA is TGCGCCACCTCCGGGGACACAGCTAGCACAGATACGCAGTATTTT. It encodes CATSGDTASTDTQYF.

This clone has more than one count but fewer than ten. The chain carries TRBV30 and TRBJ1-3, with D possibly TRBD1 on 6 matching bases. The germline V gene has CDR1 GTSNPN and CDR2 SVGIG (reference sequence). The CDR3 runs 16 residues. V gave up 5 bases and J gave up 0 bases, with 17 bases separating them. The CDR3: CAWATDSVFSGNTIYF. The CDR3 nucleotides are TGTGCCTGGGCTACGGACAGCGTTTTCTCTGGAAACACCATATATTTT.

The V and J genes are TRBV28 and TRBJ1-2; unclear D gene. Germline CDR1 is MDHEN and CDR2 is SYDVKM. The CDR3 has 13 amino acids. V shed 3 bases and J shed 7 bases, with 12 bases lying between them. The CDR3 reads CASSFTEHSGYTF. In nucleotides, the CDR3 is TGTGCCAGCAGTTTTACAGAACATAGTGGCTACACCTTC.

This chain joins TRBV7-8 and TRBJ2-5, with D tentatively TRBD2 (7 bases). Per the germline V gene, CDR1 is SGHVS and CDR2 is FQNEAQ. The CDR3 has 16 amino acids. V was clipped by 6 bases and J by 5 bases, with 22 bases between them. The CDR3 region is CASSQNRGGGLETQYF. The CDR3, as DNA: TGTGCCAGCAGTCAAAATCGTGGGGGGGGCCTGGAGACCCAGTACTTC.

The J gene is TRBJ2-2, the V gene TRBV9, with D possibly TRBD2 on 7 matching bases. The CDR3 consists of 16 residues. V lost 0 bases and J 4 bases, leaving 13 bases between the germline ends. Germline V gene data show CDR1 as SGDLS and CDR2 as YYNGEE. The CDR3 loop reads CASSVAGGRFTGELFF. The CDR3 DNA reads TGTGCCAGCAGCGTAGCGGGGGGCCGTTTCACCGGGGAGCTGTTTTTT.

Written as DNA, the CDR3 is TGTGCCAGCAGCCACGTGCGGCGGTTTAGCACAGATACGCAGTATTTT. Amino acid sequence: CASSHVRRFSTDTQYF. The chain employs TRBV14 and TRBJ2-3; D unresolved. CDR3 size: 16 residues. The V and J ends lost 3 bases and 0 bases respectively, with 13 bases between them. Germline assignment: CDR1 SGHDN and CDR2 FVKESK.

The chain carries TRBV5-1 and TRBJ2-6; maybe TRBD2 (5 bases). CDR3 length: 15 residues. CDR1 SGHRS and CDR2 YFSETQ come from the germline V gene. With 4 bases removed from V and 0 bases from J, the gap between germline ends came to 8 bases. CDR3 protein: CASSLEGSGANVLTF. Here the CDR3 DNA reads TGCGCCAGCAGCCTTGAGGGCTCTGGGGCCAACGTCCTGACTTTC.

CDR3 DNA sequence: TGTGCCAGTAGTCCGGGGACAGAGAACACTGAAGCTTTCTTT. Protein product: CASSPGTENTEAFF. This chain connects TRBV19 to TRBJ1-1, with 7 bases that match TRBD1. CDR1 LNHDA and CDR2 SQIVND come from the germline V gene (reference sequence). V gave up 5 bases and J gave up 1 base; unmatched junction bases: 4. The CDR3 runs 14 residues.

This clone was detected once. CDR3 sequence reads: CASSQAGQANEKLFF. The CDR3 DNA follows: TGTGCCAGCAGCCAAGCGGGACAGGCTAATGAAAAACTGTTTTTT. This rearrangement joins TRBV3-1 (or the pseudogene TRBV3-2) to TRBJ1-4; 8 nucleotides line up with TRBD1. J lost 3 bases, V lost 1 base, and 1 base had no gene match. The CDR3 extends over 15 amino acids. CDR1 and CDR2 from the germline V gene are LGHDT and YNNKEL (reference sequence).

This chain joins TRBV29-1 and TRBJ2-2; maybe TRBD2 (7 bases). The CDR3 totals 14 residues. Germline CDR1 is SQVTM and CDR2 is ANQGSEA. With 4 bases removed from V and 5 bases from J, the gap between germline ends came to 14 bases. CDR3 sequence (DNA): TGCAGCGTTGGCTACAGGGAGGGAACCGGGGAGCTGTTTTTT. This codes for CSVGYREGTGELFF.

The chain links TRBV5-1 to TRBJ2-1; tentative D call: TRBD1 (5 bases). This CDR3 contains 15 residues. The germline V gene has CDR1 SGHRS and CDR2 YFSETQ. Trimming shortened V by 3 bases and J by 5 bases, and 15 bases separated the two germline ends. The DNA of the CDR3 is TGCGCCAGCAGCTCTTCCTCGGCAGGGAACAATGAGCAGTTCTTC. It translates to CASSSSSAGNNEQFF.

A word on this clone: Sequence at one end of the junction differs from germline and may be a read error. This rearrangement joins TRBV6-5 to TRBJ1-1; no reliable D call. The CDR3 extends over 13 amino acids. In germline, CDR1 is MNHEY, CDR2 SVGAGI. CDR3 nucleotide sequence: TGTGCCAGCAGCTATCCGCCCAACAGTGAAGCTTTCTTT. Translating gives CASSYPPNSEAFF.

J is TRBJ1-1 and V is TRBV5-4; 10 bases match TRBD1. Germline V gene sequence: CDR1 SGHNT, CDR2 YYREEE (reference sequence). The trim removed 3 bases at V and 5 bases at J, leaving 4 bases unmatched. The CDR3 consists of 14 residues. CDR3 bases: TGTGCCAGCAGCTGGGGGACAGGGGAAACTGAAGCTTTCTTT. Its protein product is CASSWGTGETEAFF.

The rearrangement links TRBV10-2 to TRBJ1-6; no clear D. Trimming removed 7 bases at V and 0 bases at J, with 19 bases between. The CDR3 covers 18 residues. Germline V gives CDR1 WSHSY, CDR2 SAAADI. CDR3 in DNA: TGCGCCAGCACAACCCAGAACCTTATCAGCTCCTATAATTCACCCCTCCACTTT. Its protein product is CASTTQNLISSYNSPLHF.

As concerns this clone: One junction end disagrees with the germline gene, perhaps due to a read error. The chain employs TRBV19 and TRBJ2-3; the D gene is possibly TRBD1 (5 bases). The CDR3 covers 15 residues. CDR1 is LNHDA and CDR2 is SQIVND in the germline V gene (reference sequence). As DNA, the CDR3 is TGTGCCAGTAGCATAGACAGAGACATCACAGATACGCAGTATTTT. Protein: CASSIDRDITDTQYF.

This clone turned up a few times. The chain uses TRBV11-1 and TRBJ2-5, with D possibly TRBD2 on 6 matching bases. Germline CDR1 is SGHAT and CDR2 is FQDESV (reference sequence). The CDR3 is 12 residues long. Trimming took off 5 bases at V and 4 bases at J, with 8 bases between the two ends. The CDR3 DNA reads as TGTGCCAGCAGCCGGGAGTTAGAGACCCAGTACTTC. This codes for CASSRELETQYF.

This clone has only one observation. The V and J genes are TRBV11-2 and TRBJ2-2; D perhaps matches TRBD2 (6 bases). V lost 2 bases, J lost 0 bases, and 10 bases lay in between. Germline V gives CDR1 SGHAT, CDR2 FQNNGV. The CDR3 consists of 16 residues. The CDR3 reads CASSLMAGTNTGELFF. For the CDR3, the DNA is TGTGCCAGCAGCTTAATGGCGGGAACGAACACCGGGGAGCTGTTTTTT.

This clone showed up just a few times. The V and J genes are TRBV4-2 and TRBJ2-3; 8 bases match TRBD1. CDR3 length: 15 amino acids. V lost 4 bases, J lost 5 bases, and 8 bases stayed unmatched. CDR1 is LGHNA and CDR2 is YNFKEQ in the germline V gene. The CDR3 nucleotides read TGTGCCAGCAGCCGAACAGGGGGTTATGGAGATACGCAGTATTTT. Translating gives CASSRTGGYGDTQYF.

The chain combines TRBV5-1 with TRBJ1-1; 10 bases are shared with TRBD1. Germline CDR1 and CDR2: SGHRS and YFSETQ. Trimming cost V 4 bases and J 3 bases; bases outside gene matches: 6. The CDR3 is 15 amino acids. CDR3 in DNA: TGCGCCAGCAGCACTCTGACAGGGGGCGACACTGAAGCTTTCTTT. As protein: CASSTLTGGDTEAFF.

This clone was detected a few times. This rearrangement joins TRBV6-5 to TRBJ1-6, with 7 bases identical to TRBD1. Losses at the gene ends were 0 bases for V and 5 bases for J; bases not matched to a gene: 1. CDR3 length: 15 residues. Germline V gene lookup returns CDR1 MNHEY and CDR2 SVGAGI. CDR3 protein: CASSYSGQNNSPLHF. The CDR3 coding sequence is TGTGCCAGCAGTTACTCGGGACAGAATAATTCACCCCTCCACTTT.

The chain employs TRBV5-1 and TRBJ2-1; 10 positions match TRBD2. V lost 3 bases to trimming and J lost 5 bases; unmatched junction nucleotides: 11. The CDR3 loop spans 17 amino acids. The germline V gene has CDR1 SGHRS and CDR2 YFSETQ. The CDR3 here is CASSSERWLAGDNEQFF. The CDR3 bases are TGCGCCAGCAGCTCGGAGAGGTGGCTAGCGGGAGACAATGAGCAGTTCTTC.

The chain combines TRBV5-1 with TRBJ2-5; 8 bases align to TRBD1. This CDR3 region has 14 residues. V lost 0 bases and J lost 5; bases outside the gene matches: 3. The germline V gene has CDR1 SGHRS and CDR2 YFSETQ. The CDR3 DNA is TGCGCCAGCAGCTTGGAAAACAGGGGGGAGACCCAGTACTTC. As protein: CASSLENRGETQYF.

This clone was seen only a few times. This sequence joins TRBV19 and TRBJ1-3; D might be TRBD1 (5 bases). The germline gives CDR1 LNHDA, CDR2 SQIVND (reference sequence). The germline V and J ends were trimmed by 10 bases and 1 base, with 11 bases remaining between them. This CDR3 has 13 residues. The DNA of the CDR3 is TGTGCCACCGCCCAGGGATCTGGAAACACCATATATTTT. This codes for CATAQGSGNTIYF.

The rearrangement uses TRBV6-6 and TRBJ2-7; D may be TRBD1 (5 bases). V was shortened by 1 base and J by 4 bases, with 11 bases between the two germline ends. Per germline, CDR1 MNHNY and CDR2 SVGAGI (reference sequence). The CDR3 runs 14 residues. The CDR3 protein is CASSYLSGLYEQYF. Here the CDR3 DNA reads TGTGCCAGCAGTTACTTGTCAGGGTTGTACGAGCAGTACTTC.

In this sample, this clone turned up many times. The V gene is TRBV7-9, the J gene TRBJ2-6; no firm D call. This CDR3 comprises 15 residues. CDR1 and CDR2 from the germline V gene are SEHNR and FQNEAQ (reference sequence). V dropped 5 bases and J dropped 4 bases, with 12 bases sitting between them. The CDR3 is CASSRDGFGANVLTF. For the CDR3, the DNA is TGTGCCAGCAGCCGCGACGGGTTCGGGGCCAACGTCCTGACTTTC.

J is TRBJ1-4 and V is TRBV7-9; D is possibly TRBD1 (5 bases). The length of the CDR3 is 15 residues. Germline V CDR1 and CDR2: SEHNR, FQNEAQ (reference sequence). V was shortened by 5 bases and J by 4 bases, with 14 bases between the two germline ends. The CDR3 nucleotides read TGTGCCAGCAGCCCAGGGCAGGCCCATAATGAAAAACTGTTTTTT. It specifies CASSPGQAHNEKLFF.

This chain links TRBV7-8 with TRBJ2-7; 9 bases align to TRBD1. CDR3 length: 14 amino acids. With V trimmed by 5 bases and J by 6 bases, 8 bases remained unmatched. Germline CDR1 is SGHVS and CDR2 is FQNEAQ. In DNA form, the CDR3 reads TGTGCCAGCAGCGTACCGGGACAGGGTTCCGAGCAGTACTTC. Its translation is CASSVPGQGSEQYF.